This T cell receptor beta chain originates from a study of cytotoxic CD8 clonotypes in ibrutinib-treated CLL. Study-wide results and limits: Clonality was higher at baseline than in age-matched healthy donors and tracked circulating CD8+ T-cell counts.

The germline CDR1 and CDR2 sequences are SGHAT and FQDESV (reference sequence). This CDR3 region has 15 residues. Trimming cost V 2 bases and J 8 bases, with 18 bases left between them. As to this clone: Antigen specificity is unknown.

Generated by immunoSEQ multiplex PCR, the TCRdb table keeps only in-frame clones and is missing some. The sample records about 29,000 clones, around three quarters being singletons. The TCR beta libraries used 1.5 to 2 micrograms of genomic DNA that came from cryopreserved PBMCs. The material was PBMCs, obtained after 24 months of ibrutinib treatment. This chain uses TRBV11-1 with TRBJ1-2; D ambiguous. The receptor was isolated from a human donor with chronic lymphocytic leukemia. In DNA form, the CDR3 reads TGTGCCAGCAGCTTATATTCGGGTCCACTGGGAGGCTACACCTTC. Protein product: CASSLYSGPLGGYTF.